This T cell receptor (beta chain) was sequenced in a study of T cells in Graves' hyperthyroidism and ophthalmopathy (dated by TCRdb to the late 2010s). Study-level background: Peripheral blood was collected at initial diagnosis, before any treatment. The 75 to 100 discovery patients were divided at random into training and test sets in a 7:3 ratio. Thyroid tissue and blood T-cell repertoires from roughly 6 Graves' hyperthyroidism patients were also compared in the study. Prospective prediction of ophthalmopathy was tested in an independent validation cohort consisting of fewer than 20 hyperthyroidism patients and more than 15 patients who later progressed to ophthalmopathy. A discovery cohort of roughly 100 patients, roughly 45 with Graves' ophthalmopathy and 55 to 60 with stable Graves' hyperthyroidism, was used to find distinguishing TCR V-J signatures. TCR Vbeta CDR3 sequencing of 135 peripheral blood samples (roughly 41 ophthalmopathy, some 75 hyperthyroidism and roughly 17 progressor patients) is reported in the paper. After blood sampling, hyperthyroidism patients were treated with methimazole at a starting dose of 30 mg daily, and ophthalmopathy patients were treated with high-dose intravenous methylprednisolone. General conclusions and limits of the study: In validation, progression to ophthalmopathy was predicted by the model with 70.59% sensitivity and roughly 76% specificity, a median of 6.5 months before onset. No statistical method was used to set the sample size in advance, and investigators knew the group allocation. Most expanded thyroid clonotypes (frequency above 0.001) were also detected in blood, a finding suggesting that blood repertoires may reflect thyroid immune responses. Ophthalmopathy was separated from stable hyperthyroidism by a 13 V-J signature model, with approximately 85% sensitivity and roughly 81% specificity obtained in cross-validation and 80%/75% obtained in testing.

CDR1 and CDR2 (MNHNS, SASEGT) derive from the germline V gene. From the cysteine through the phenylalanine, the CDR3 covers 11 amino acids. The CDR3 DNA has 33 bases and is translated from base 1. On this clonotype: There is no known antigen for this receptor. One end of the junction is discordant with germline, which a read error may explain.

The TCR beta CDR3 regions were amplified from the RNA transcripts. The first round of RT-PCR for the TCR CDR3 was performed with the HTBI primer set and the Qiagen OneStep RT-PCR kit. Libraries were constructed in a second round of multiplex PCR, after which size selection and purification were carried out. Paired-end sequencing of the libraries was performed with 100 bp reads on an Illumina HiSeq2000. The paper's processing steps were these. SOAPnuke was used to process the raw data, with reads discarded if the reads contained adapters or uncalled bases, had a mean Phred below 15, or lacked an exact constant-primer or identifier match. COPE v1.2.5 was used to merge high-quality paired reads, and clonotypes were defined as unique nucleotide sequences. MiTCR v1.1 was used to align clonotypes to the IMGT TRBV, TRBD and TRBJ reference segments. The analysis included only V-J combinations with a frequency above 0.0001, which together covered about 99% of the repertoires. A TCS score was defined as the ratio between F50 (clonal expansion) and ExV (chaos), using BLOSUM62-based TCRdist between CDR3 peptides within each V-J. Welch's t-statistics and random forest reduced 500 to 650 V-J features to some 14, which were used in a naive Bayes classifier (R e1071). Thyroid-blood repertoire similarity was quantified with the Morisita-Horn index. The public reads were quality trimmed at Q25 with fastp and then assembled into clones with MiXCR by TCRdb, keeping productive beta chains. Rows with one shared CDR3 protein collapse into an entry with the most common genes and DNA. None of the V and J calls come from the authors' own analysis; TCRdb made them. Recorded for this sample are 800,000 or so distinct CDR3 sequences; roughly 40% of them occurred a single time. Jointly, the top ten make up around 9.3% of the sample.

A patient counted as having stable Graves' hyperthyroidism if no progression to ophthalmopathy occurred over 18 months of follow-up. The hyperthyroidism patients were between 18 and 65 years old and newly diagnosed, with a disease duration of less than 2 months. Patients with uncontrolled infections, other autoimmune diseases, pregnancy or lactation were excluded. Diagnoses relied on clinical symptoms, serum thyroxine and TRAb, thyroid ultrasound and orbital computed tomography. Ficoll-Paque density gradient centrifugation was used to isolate PBMCs from around 9.1 ml of fresh peripheral blood. Trizol reagent was used to extract total RNA, and RNA quality was then checked on an Agilent 2100 Bioanalyzer.

The rearrangement combines TRBV6-1 with TRBJ1-1; the D segment cannot be called with confidence. The receptor was isolated from a man aged 18 to 30 with Graves' hyperthyroidism. Material: blood. The nucleotide sequence is given as TGTGCCAGCAGTGAGAGGTTTGGGCCCTCCTTT. This codes for CASSERFGPSF.